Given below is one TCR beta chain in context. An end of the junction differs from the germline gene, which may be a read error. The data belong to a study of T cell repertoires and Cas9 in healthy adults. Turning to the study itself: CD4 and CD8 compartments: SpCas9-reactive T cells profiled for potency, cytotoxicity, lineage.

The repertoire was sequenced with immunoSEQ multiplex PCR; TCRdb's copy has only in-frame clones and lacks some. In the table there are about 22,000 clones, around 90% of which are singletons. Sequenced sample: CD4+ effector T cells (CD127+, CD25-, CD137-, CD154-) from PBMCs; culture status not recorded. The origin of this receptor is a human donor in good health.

The CDR3 region has the DNA TGTGCCAGCAGCTTAGAGGGACTTCCTACCGGGGAGCCGTTTTTT. As protein: CASSLEGLPTGEPFF. V usage is TRBV11-3 and J usage is TRBJ2-2; D perhaps matches TRBD2 (6 bases). Germline CDR1 and CDR2: SGHNT and YENEEA. This CDR3 spans 15 amino acids.